Listed below are T cell receptor beta chains from one sample, sequenced in a study of shared clonotypes between healthy human individuals. TCRdb's table, derived via immunoSEQ multiplex PCR, lists solely in-frame clones and lacks some. The repertoire has a few million clones, around 95% of them found once; the top ten carry roughly 0.13%. The source material was naive CD4+ T cells sorted from blood. The source is a man in his late teens or twenties in good health. Each CDR3 is given with its conserved first and last residue. A D gene is named only where the DNA matches it firmly. Clone sizes are given selectively: once, few, many, or a class where the clone is expanded.

cdr3_aa: CTSSQGEREEIAKNIQYF; cdr3_nt: TGCACCAGCAGCCAAGGGGAGAGAGAAGAGATAGCCAAAAACATTCAGTACTTC; clone_size: .; v_call: TRBV1; j_call: TRBJ2-4; d_call: .
cdr3_aa: CASSLARGLSLNF; cdr3_nt: TGCGCCAGCAGCTTGGCCCGCGGGCTTAGCTTGAACTTC; clone_size: .; v_call: TRBV5-1; j_call: TRBJ2-7; d_call: .
cdr3_aa: CASSFSGTYTGELFF; cdr3_nt: TGTGCCAGCAGCTTTAGCGGGACATACACCGGGGAGCTGTTTTTT; clone_size: once; v_call: TRBV5-6; j_call: TRBJ2-2; d_call: TRBD2
cdr3_aa: CASSPPVGKNIQYF; cdr3_nt: TGTGCCAGCAGCCCACCGGTTGGCAAAAACATTCAGTACTTC; clone_size: .; v_call: TRBV5-8; j_call: TRBJ2-4; d_call: .
cdr3_aa: CASSQDWSGQYYGYTF; cdr3_nt: TGCGCCAGCAGCCAAGATTGGTCGGGACAGTACTATGGCTACACCTTC; clone_size: .; v_call: TRBV4-1; j_call: TRBJ1-2; d_call: TRBD1
cdr3_aa: CATSRAQVVYGYTF; cdr3_nt: TGTGCCACCAGCAGAGCCCAGGTGGTCTATGGCTACACCTTC; clone_size: .; v_call: TRBV15; j_call: TRBJ1-2; d_call: .
cdr3_aa: CASGRGLNTGELFF; cdr3_nt: TGTGCCAGCGGCAGGGGGTTGAACACCGGGGAGCTGTTTTTT; clone_size: .; v_call: TRBV27; j_call: TRBJ2-2; d_call: TRBD1
cdr3_aa: CASSTRDRGQEAFF; cdr3_nt: TGTGCCAGCAGCACCCGGGACAGGGGCCAGGAGGCTTTCTTT; clone_size: .; v_call: TRBV11-2; j_call: TRBJ1-1; d_call: TRBD1
cdr3_aa: CASSLTPGTGSGGEQFF; cdr3_nt: TGTGCCAGCAGCTTAACCCCGGGGACAGGCTCAGGGGGTGAGCAGTTCTTC; clone_size: once; v_call: TRBV7-9; j_call: TRBJ2-1; d_call: TRBD1
cdr3_aa: CASSSGLEQETQYF; cdr3_nt: TGTGCCAGCTCCTCAGGCCTCGAGCAAGAGACCCAGTACTTC; clone_size: once; v_call: TRBV18; j_call: TRBJ2-5; d_call: .
cdr3_aa: CASSFGLEGVGYGYTF; cdr3_nt: TGTGCCAGCAGCTTTGGGCTTGAAGGGGTTGGATATGGCTACACCTTC; clone_size: .; v_call: TRBV7-2; j_call: TRBJ1-2; d_call: .
cdr3_aa: CASIPSWGSHEQYF; cdr3_nt: TGTGCCAGCATCCCAAGTTGGGGTTCCCACGAGCAGTACTTC; clone_size: .; v_call: TRBV6-5; j_call: TRBJ2-7; d_call: .
cdr3_aa: CAIRRRDAGSDTQYF; cdr3_nt: TGTGCCATCAGACGCCGGGACGCAGGGTCAGATACGCAGTATTTT; clone_size: once; v_call: TRBV10-3; j_call: TRBJ2-3; d_call: .
cdr3_aa: CAISESVVADTQYF; cdr3_nt: TGTGCCATCAGTGAGTCAGTTGTGGCAGATACGCAGTATTTT; clone_size: .; v_call: TRBV10-3; j_call: TRBJ2-3; d_call: .
cdr3_aa: CASSLTGTRNTGELFF; cdr3_nt: TGCGCCAGCAGCTTGACCGGGACAAGGAACACCGGGGAGCTGTTTTTT; clone_size: .; v_call: TRBV5-1; j_call: TRBJ2-2; d_call: .
cdr3_aa: CACGTSGGAYQETQYF; cdr3_nt: TGTGCCTGTGGGACTAGCGGGGGGGCCTACCAAGAGACCCAGTACTTC; clone_size: .; v_call: TRBV30; j_call: TRBJ2-5; d_call: TRBD2
cdr3_aa: CAWSASGTVNQPQHF; cdr3_nt: TGTGCCTGGAGTGCCTCCGGGACAGTCAATCAGCCCCAGCATTTT; clone_size: .; v_call: TRBV30; j_call: TRBJ1-5; d_call: TRBD1
cdr3_aa: CASILWGEGPKKDGELFF; cdr3_nt: TGTGCCAGCATCCTGTGGGGGGAGGGCCCGAAAAAAGACGGGGAGCTGTTTTTT; clone_size: .; v_call: TRBV5-6; j_call: TRBJ2-2; d_call: TRBD2
cdr3_aa: CASSTTGQTEAFF; cdr3_nt: TGCGCCAGCAGCACTACAGGGCAGACTGAAGCTTTCTTT; clone_size: .; v_call: TRBV5-1; j_call: TRBJ1-1; d_call: .
cdr3_aa: CASSSQVPEKLFF; cdr3_nt: TGTGCCAGCAGCTCTCAGGTCCCTGAAAAACTGTTTTTT; clone_size: .; v_call: TRBV5-6; j_call: TRBJ1-4; d_call: .
cdr3_aa: CSARDRFGYTF; cdr3_nt: TGCAGTGCTAGAGATCGGTTTGGCTACACCTTC; clone_size: .; v_call: TRBV20-1; j_call: TRBJ1-2; d_call: .
cdr3_aa: CASSLEGQGTYEQYF; cdr3_nt: TGTGCCAGCAGCTTAGAAGGACAGGGAACCTACGAGCAGTACTTC; clone_size: .; v_call: TRBV11-2; j_call: TRBJ2-7; d_call: TRBD1
cdr3_aa: CASSLEAAGGGRDEQYF; cdr3_nt: TGTGCCAGCAGTTTGGAAGCGGCCGGGGGGGGACGGGACGAGCAGTACTTC; clone_size: .; v_call: TRBV27; j_call: TRBJ2-7; d_call: TRBD2
cdr3_aa: CASSPAMNQPQHF; cdr3_nt: TGTGCCAGCTCACCCGCGATGAATCAGCCCCAGCATTTT; clone_size: .; v_call: TRBV18; j_call: TRBJ1-5; d_call: .